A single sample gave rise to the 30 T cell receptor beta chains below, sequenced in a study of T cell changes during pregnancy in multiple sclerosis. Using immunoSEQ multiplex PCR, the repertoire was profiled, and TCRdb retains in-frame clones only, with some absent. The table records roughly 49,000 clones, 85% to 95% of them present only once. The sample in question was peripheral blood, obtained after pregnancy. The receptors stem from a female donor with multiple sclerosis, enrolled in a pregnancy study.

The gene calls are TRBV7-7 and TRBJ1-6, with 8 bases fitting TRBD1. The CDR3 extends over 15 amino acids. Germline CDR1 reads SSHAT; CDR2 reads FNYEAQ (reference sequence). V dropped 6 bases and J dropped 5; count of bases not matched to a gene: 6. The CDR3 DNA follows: TGTGCCAGCAGACCCGACAGGGGCCATAATTCACCCCTCCACTTT. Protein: CASRPDRGHNSPLHF.

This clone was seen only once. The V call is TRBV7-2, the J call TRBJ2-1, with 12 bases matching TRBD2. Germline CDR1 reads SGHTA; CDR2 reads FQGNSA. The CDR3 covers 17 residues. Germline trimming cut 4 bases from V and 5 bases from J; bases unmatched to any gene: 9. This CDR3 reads CASSYIWLAGGDNEQFF. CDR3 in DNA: TGTGCCAGCAGCTATATCTGGCTAGCGGGGGGGGACAATGAGCAGTTCTTC.

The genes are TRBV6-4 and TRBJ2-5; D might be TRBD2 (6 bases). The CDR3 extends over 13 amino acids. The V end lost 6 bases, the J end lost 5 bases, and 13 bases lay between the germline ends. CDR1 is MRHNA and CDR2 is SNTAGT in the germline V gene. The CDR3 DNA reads TGTGCCAGCAGCCCAGACCGGGGGGAGACCCAGTACTTC. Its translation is CASSPDRGETQYF.

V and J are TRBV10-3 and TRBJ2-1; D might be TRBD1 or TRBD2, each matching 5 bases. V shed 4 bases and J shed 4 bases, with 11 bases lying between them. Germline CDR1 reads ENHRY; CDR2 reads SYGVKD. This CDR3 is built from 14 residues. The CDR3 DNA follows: TGTGCCATCAGTGGGTCGGGGCCGTACAATGAGCAGTTCTTC. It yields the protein CAISGSGPYNEQFF.

CDR3 in amino acids: CASRLTSGGRDEQFF. The CDR3 nucleotides read TGTGCCAGCAGACTAACTAGCGGGGGGCGGGATGAGCAGTTCTTC. V is TRBV6-1 and J is TRBJ2-1; 12 nucleotides line up with TRBD2. CDR1 is MNHNS, CDR2 SASEGT, per germline. The ends lost 6 bases at V and 8 bases at J; junction bases unmatched: 8. The CDR3 length is 15 residues.

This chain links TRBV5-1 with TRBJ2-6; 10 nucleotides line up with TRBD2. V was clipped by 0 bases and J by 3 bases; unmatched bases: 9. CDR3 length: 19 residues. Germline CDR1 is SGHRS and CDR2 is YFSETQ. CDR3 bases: TGCGCCAGCAGCTTGGCCCGGGGACTAGCGTTGAGTGGGGCCAACGTCCTGACTTTC. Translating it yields CASSLARGLALSGANVLTF.

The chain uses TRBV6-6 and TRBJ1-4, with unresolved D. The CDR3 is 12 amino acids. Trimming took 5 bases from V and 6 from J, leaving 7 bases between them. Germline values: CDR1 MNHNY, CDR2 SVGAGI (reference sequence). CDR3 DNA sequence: TGTGCCAGCAGTAGAGTTGATGAAAAACTGTTTTTT. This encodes CASSRVDEKLFF.

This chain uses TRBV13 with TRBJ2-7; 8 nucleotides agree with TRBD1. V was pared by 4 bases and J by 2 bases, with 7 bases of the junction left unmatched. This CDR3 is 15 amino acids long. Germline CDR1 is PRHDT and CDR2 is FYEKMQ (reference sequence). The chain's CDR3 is CASSSRTGNTYEQYF. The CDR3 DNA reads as TGTGCCAGCAGCTCCCGGACAGGGAACACCTACGAGCAGTACTTC.

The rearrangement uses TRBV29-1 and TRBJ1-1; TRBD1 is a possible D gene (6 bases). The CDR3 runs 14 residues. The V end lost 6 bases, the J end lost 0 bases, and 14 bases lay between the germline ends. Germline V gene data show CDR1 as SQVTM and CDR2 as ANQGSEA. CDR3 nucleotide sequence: TGCAGCGTCTCCAAGGGGGGGATGAACACTGAAGCTTTCTTT. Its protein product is CSVSKGGMNTEAFF.

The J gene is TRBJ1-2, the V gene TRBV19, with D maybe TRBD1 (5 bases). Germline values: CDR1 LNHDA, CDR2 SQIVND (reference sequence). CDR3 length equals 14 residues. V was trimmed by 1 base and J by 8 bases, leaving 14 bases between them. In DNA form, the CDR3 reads TGTGCCAGTAGTATAGGGGCAGGGCCTTACGGCTACACCTTC. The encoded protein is CASSIGAGPYGYTF.

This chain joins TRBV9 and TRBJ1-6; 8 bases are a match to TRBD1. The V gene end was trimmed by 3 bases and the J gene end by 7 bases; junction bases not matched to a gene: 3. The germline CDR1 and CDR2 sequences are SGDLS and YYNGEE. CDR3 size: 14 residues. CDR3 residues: CASSARTGNSPLHF. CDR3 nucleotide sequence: TGTGCCAGCAGCGCAAGGACAGGGAATTCACCCCTCCACTTT.

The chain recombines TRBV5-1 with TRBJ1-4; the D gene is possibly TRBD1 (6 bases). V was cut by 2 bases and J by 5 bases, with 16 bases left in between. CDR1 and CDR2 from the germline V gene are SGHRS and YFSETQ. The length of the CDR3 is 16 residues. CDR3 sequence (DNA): TGCGCCAGCAGCTTACGGGTCAGGGGAGGGAATGAAAAACTGTTTTTT. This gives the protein CASSLRVRGGNEKLFF.

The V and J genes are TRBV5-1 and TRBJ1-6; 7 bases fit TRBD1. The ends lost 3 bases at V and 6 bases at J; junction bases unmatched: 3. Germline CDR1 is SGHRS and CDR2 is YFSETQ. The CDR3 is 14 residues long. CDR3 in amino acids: CASSSGQTNSPLHF. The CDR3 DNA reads TGCGCCAGCAGCTCGGGACAGACTAATTCACCCCTCCACTTT.

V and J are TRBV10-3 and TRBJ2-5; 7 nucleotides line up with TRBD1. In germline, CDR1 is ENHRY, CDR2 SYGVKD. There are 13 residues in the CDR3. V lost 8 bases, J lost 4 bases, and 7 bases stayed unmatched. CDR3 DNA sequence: TGTGCCATCTCCCAAGGGGGCCTAGAGACCCAGTACTTC. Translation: CAISQGGLETQYF.

The CDR3 sequence: CSPHRDYEQYF. CDR3 coding DNA: TGCAGCCCACACAGGGACTACGAGCAGTACTTC. J is TRBJ2-7 and V is TRBV29-1; TRBD1 might be the D (6 bases). The CDR3 totals 11 residues. Germline V lookup: CDR1 SQVTM, CDR2 ANQGSEA. With 8 bases removed from V and 3 bases from J, the gap between germline ends came to 11 bases.

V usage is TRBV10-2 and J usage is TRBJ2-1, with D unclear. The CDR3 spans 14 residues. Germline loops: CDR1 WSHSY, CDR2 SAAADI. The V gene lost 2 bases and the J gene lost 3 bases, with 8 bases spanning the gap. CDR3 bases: TGCGCCAGCAGTGAGAAGGAGTACTACAATGAGCAGTTCTTC. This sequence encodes CASSEKEYYNEQFF.

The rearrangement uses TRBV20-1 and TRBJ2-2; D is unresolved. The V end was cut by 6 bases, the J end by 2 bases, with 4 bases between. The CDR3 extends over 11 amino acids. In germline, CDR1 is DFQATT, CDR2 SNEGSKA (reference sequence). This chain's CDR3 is CSALNTGELFF. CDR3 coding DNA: TGCAGTGCCCTCAACACCGGGGAGCTGTTTTTT.

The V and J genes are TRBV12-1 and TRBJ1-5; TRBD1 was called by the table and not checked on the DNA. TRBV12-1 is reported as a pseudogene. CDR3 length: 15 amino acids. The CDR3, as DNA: TGTGCCAGCAGCTCAGGGACATACGGCAATCAGCCCCAGCATTTT. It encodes CASSSGTYGNQPQHF.

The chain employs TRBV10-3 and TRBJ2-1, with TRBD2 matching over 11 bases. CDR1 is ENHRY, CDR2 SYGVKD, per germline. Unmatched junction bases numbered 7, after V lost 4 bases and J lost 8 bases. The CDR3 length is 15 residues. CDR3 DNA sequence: TGTGCCATCAGTGTGAATAGCGGGGGGGCATATGAGCAGTTCTTC. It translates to CAISVNSGGAYEQFF.

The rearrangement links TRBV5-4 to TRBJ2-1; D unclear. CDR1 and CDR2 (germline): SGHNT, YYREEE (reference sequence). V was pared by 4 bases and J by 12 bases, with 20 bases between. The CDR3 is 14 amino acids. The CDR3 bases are TGTGCCAGCAGCATCGAGACGATTAGTAGAGGGCAGTTCTTC. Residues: CASSIETISRGQFF.

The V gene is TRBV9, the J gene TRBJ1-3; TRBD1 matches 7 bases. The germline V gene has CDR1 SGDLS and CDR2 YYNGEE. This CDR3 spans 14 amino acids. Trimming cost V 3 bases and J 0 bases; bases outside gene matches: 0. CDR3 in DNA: TGTGCCAGCAGCGGGGACAGCTCTGGAAACACCATATATTTT. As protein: CASSGDSSGNTIYF.

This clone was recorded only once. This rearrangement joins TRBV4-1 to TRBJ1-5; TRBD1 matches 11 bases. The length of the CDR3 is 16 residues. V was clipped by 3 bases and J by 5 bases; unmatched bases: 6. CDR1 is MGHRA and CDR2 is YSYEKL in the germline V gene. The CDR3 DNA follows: TGCGCCAGCAGCCAGAGGACAGGGGGCGCATATCAGCCCCAGCATTTT. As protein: CASSQRTGGAYQPQHF.

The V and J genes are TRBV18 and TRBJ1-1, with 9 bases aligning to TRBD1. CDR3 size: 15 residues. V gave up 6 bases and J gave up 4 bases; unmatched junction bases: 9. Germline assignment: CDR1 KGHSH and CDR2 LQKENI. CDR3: CASSPTSGQGTEAFF. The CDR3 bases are TGTGCCAGCTCTCCGACCTCGGGACAGGGCACTGAAGCTTTCTTT. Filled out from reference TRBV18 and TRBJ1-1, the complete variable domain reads NAGVMQNPRHLVRRRGQEARLRCSPMKGHSHVYWYRQLPEEGLKFMVYLQKENIIDESGMPKERFSAEFPKEGPSILRIQQVVRGDSAAYFCASSPTSGQGTEAFFGQGTRLTVV.

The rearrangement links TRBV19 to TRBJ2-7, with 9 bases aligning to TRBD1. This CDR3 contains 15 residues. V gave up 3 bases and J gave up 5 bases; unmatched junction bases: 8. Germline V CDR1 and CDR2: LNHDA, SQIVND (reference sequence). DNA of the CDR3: TGTGCCAGTAGTATCCAACAGGGGGCGGTCGACGAGCAGTACTTC. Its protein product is CASSIQQGAVDEQYF.

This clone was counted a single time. In DNA form, the CDR3 reads TGCGCCAGCAGCCGGACCCCGGGGGAGGGTTATGGCTACACCTTC. Its translation is CASSRTPGEGYGYTF. V gene TRBV4-3 combines with J gene TRBJ1-2; D perhaps matches TRBD1 (5 bases). The CDR3 is 15 residues long. Germline V gene sequence: CDR1 LGHNA, CDR2 YSLEER. The ends were cut back, 4 bases at V and 5 bases at J, with 17 bases in the middle.

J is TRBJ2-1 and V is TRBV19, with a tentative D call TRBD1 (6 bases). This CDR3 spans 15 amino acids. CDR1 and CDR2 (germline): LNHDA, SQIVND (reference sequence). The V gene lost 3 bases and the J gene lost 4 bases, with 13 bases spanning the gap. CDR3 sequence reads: CASSIERQVYNEQFF. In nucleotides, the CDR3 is TGTGCCAGTAGTATCGAGAGACAGGTATACAATGAGCAGTTCTTC.

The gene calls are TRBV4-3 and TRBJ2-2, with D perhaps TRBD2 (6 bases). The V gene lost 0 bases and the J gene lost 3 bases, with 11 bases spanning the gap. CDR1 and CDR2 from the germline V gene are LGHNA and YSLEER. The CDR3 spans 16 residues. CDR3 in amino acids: CASSQDTGTYTGELFF. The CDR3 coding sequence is TGCGCCAGCAGCCAAGATACCGGGACTTACACCGGGGAGCTGTTTTTT.

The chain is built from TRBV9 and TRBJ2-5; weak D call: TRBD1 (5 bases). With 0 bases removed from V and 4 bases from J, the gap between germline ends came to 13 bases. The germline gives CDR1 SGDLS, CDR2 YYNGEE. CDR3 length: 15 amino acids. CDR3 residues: CASSVGGRVGETQYF. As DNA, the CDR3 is TGTGCCAGCAGCGTAGGGGGCAGGGTGGGAGAGACCCAGTACTTC.

CDR3 sequence reads: CASSQDNYGYTF. DNA for the CDR3: TGTGCCAGCAGCCAGGATAACTATGGCTACACCTTC. V and J are TRBV7-9 and TRBJ1-2, with no clear D. Germline assignment: CDR1 SEHNR and CDR2 FQNEAQ (reference sequence). V was trimmed by 5 bases and J by 1 base, leaving 5 bases between them. This CDR3 is built from 12 residues.

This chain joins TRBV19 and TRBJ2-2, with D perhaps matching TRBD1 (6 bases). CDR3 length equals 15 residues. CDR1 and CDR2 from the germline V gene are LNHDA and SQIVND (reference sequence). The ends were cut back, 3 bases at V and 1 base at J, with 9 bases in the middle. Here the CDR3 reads CASSIMGQNTGELFF. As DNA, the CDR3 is TGTGCCAGTAGTATCATGGGACAGAACACCGGGGAGCTGTTTTTT. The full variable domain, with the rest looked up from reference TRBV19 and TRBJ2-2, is DGGITQSPKYLFRKEGQNVTLSCEQNLNHDAMYWYRQDPGQGLRLIYYSQIVNDFQKGDIAEGYSVSREKKESFPLTVTSAQKNPTAFYLCASSIMGQNTGELFFGEGSRLTVL.